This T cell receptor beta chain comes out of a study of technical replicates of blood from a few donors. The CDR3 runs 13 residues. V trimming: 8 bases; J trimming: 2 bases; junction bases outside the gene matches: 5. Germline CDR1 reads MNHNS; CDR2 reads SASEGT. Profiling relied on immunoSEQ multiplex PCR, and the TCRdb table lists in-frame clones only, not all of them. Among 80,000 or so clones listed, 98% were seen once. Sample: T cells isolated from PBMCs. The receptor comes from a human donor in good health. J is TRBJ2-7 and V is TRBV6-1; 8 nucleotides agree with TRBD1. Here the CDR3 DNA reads TGTGCCAGCCGGGGACAGGTCCCCTACGAGCAGTACTTC. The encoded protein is CASRGQVPYEQYF.